Given below is one TCR beta chain in context. The sample is drawn from a study of blood T cell repertoires in COVID-19. As originally analysed: Estimation of nucleated cell counts was performed using reference gene primer amplification. Profiled with immunoSEQ multiplex PCR; TCRdb holds only in-frame clones, not every one. D and trimming were read from the DNA, whereas the V and J calls and clone size are those reported in that table. The sample holds 450,000 or so clones, 90% seen once. Germline CDR1 is SGHDT and CDR2 is YYEEEE. The length of the CDR3 is 17 residues. Deletions cut 0 bases from V and 4 bases from J, with 17 bases between. Participants were aged roughly 18 to 90 years, lived in under 25 US areas, and enrolled virtually.

Sequencing input: PBMCs or T cells enriched from blood (not recorded which). The genes are TRBV5-6 and TRBJ1-5, with D unclear. This clonotype was sampled from a young man who had recovered from COVID-19. CDR3 loop: CASSLALGRVSNQPQHF. The CDR3 DNA reads TGTGCCAGCAGCTTGGCCCTCGGGAGGGTATCGAATCAGCCCCAGCATTTT. The whole variable domain, remainder taken from reference TRBV5-6 and TRBJ1-5, is DAGVTQSPTHLIKTRGQQVTLRCSPKSGHDTVSWYQQALGQGPQFIFQYYEEEERQRGNFPDRFSGHQFPNYSSELNVNALLLGDSALYLCASSLALGRVSNQPQHFGDGTRLSIL.